Sequencing of this TCR beta chain was carried out in a study of early T cells in non-severe SARS-CoV-2 infection. Overall study: Chains stayed unpaired after sequencing of bulk RNA from unsorted whole blood.

TCRdb processed the 5' RACE reads anew with MiXCR; each CDR3 protein has one entry. The data contain 75,000 to 100,000 distinct CDR3 sequences, 14% of them seen just once; the ten biggest clones take up roughly 9.8%. This CDR3 contains 15 residues. CDR1 is LGHNA, CDR2 YNFKEQ, per germline. Between the trimmed V and J ends, which lost 3 bases and 7 bases, there was a span of 16 bases. This TCR was sampled from an adult who was a healthcare worker with PCR-confirmed SARS-CoV-2 infection or an uninfected control (not recorded which). The chain joins TRBV4-2 to TRBJ1-5, with D perhaps matching TRBD1 (5 bases). The source material was whole blood. The CDR3 region has the DNA TGTGCCAGCAGCCAGGGGTTAGAACAGGCACAGCCCCAGCATTTT. This codes for CASSQGLEQAQPQHF.